What follows describes a single T cell receptor beta chain. Data came from immunoSEQ multiplex PCR; TCRdb stores just in-frame clones and leaves some out. The sample lists some 300,000 clones; just under 90% were seen once. This sample was taken from a study of blood T cell repertoires in COVID-19. Study context: PBMCs, B-cell-depleted T cells, or T cells were the source of the cDNA or gDNA that made up the material.

Trimming took 6 bases from V and 4 from J; bases not matched to a gene: 5. In germline, CDR1 is MNHEY, CDR2 SVGAGI. The length of the CDR3 is 13 residues. Material for sequencing was peripheral blood. The sequence was collected from a woman in her fifties or sixties with COVID-19, enrolled during active disease. The rearrangement links TRBV6-5 to TRBJ1-1; TRBD1 aligns across 7 bases. This chain's CDR3 is CASRTGTGTEAFF. CDR3 sequence (DNA): TGTGCCAGCAGGACAGGGACGGGCACTGAAGCTTTCTTT.